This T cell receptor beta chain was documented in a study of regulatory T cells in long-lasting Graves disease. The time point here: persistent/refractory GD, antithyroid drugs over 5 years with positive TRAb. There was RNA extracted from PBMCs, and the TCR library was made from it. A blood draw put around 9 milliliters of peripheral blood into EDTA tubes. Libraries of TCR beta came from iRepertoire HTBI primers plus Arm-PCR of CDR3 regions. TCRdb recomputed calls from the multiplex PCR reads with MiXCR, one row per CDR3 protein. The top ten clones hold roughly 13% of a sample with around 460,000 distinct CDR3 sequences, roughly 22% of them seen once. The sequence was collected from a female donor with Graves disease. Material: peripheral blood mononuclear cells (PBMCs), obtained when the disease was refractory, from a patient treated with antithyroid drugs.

The CDR3 loop is CASSQDRGAKNIQYF. In nucleotides, the CDR3 is TGTGCCAGCAGCCAAGATCGTGGGGCCAAAAACATTCAGTACTTC. The gene calls are TRBV3-1 and TRBJ2-4; D remains ambiguous. V was clipped by 0 bases and J by 1 base, with 7 bases between them. CDR3 length equals 15 residues. The germline V gene has CDR1 LGHDT and CDR2 YNNKEL (reference sequence).